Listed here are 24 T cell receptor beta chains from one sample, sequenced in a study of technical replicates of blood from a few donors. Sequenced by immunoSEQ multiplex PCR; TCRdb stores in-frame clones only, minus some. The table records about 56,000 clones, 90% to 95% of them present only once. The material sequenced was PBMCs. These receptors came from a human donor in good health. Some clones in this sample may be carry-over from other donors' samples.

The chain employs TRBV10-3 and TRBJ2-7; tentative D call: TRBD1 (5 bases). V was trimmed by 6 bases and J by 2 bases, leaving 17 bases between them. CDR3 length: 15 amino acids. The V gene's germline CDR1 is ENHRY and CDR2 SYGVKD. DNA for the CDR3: TGTGCCATCAGGACCGGTAGGGGCACAACCTACGAGCAGTACTTC. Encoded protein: CAIRTGRGTTYEQYF.

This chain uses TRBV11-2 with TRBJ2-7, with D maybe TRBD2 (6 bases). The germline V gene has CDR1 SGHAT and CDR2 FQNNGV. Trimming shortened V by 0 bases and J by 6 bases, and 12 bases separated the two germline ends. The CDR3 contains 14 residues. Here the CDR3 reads CASSLEGLSPEQYF. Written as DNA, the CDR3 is TGTGCCAGCAGCTTAGAAGGACTATCCCCCGAGCAGTACTTC.

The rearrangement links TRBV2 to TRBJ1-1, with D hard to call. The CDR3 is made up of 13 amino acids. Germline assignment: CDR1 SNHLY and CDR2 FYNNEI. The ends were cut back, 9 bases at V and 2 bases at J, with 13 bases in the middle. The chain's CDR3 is CASKVGPNTEAFF. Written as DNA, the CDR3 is TGTGCCAGTAAGGTGGGCCCAAACACTGAAGCTTTCTTT.

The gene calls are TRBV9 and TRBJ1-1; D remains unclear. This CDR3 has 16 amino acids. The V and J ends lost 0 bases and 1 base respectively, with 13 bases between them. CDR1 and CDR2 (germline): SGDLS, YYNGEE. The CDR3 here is CASSVGVGAGNTEAFF. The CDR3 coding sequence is TGTGCCAGCAGCGTAGGTGTGGGCGCGGGGAACACTGAAGCTTTCTTT.

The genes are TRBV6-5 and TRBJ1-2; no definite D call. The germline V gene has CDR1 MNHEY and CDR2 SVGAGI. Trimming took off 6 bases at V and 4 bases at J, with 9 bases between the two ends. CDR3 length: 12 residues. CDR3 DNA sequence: TGTGCCAGCAGCTTGGTCGGCTATGGCTACACCTTC. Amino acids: CASSLVGYGYTF.

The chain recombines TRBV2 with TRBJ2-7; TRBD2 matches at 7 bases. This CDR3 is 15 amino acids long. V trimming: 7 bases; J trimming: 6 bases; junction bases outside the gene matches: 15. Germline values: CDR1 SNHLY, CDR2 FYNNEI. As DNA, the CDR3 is TGTGCCAGCACCCCACAAGGCGGGGGAGGTGCCGAGCAGTACTTC. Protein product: CASTPQGGGGAEQYF.

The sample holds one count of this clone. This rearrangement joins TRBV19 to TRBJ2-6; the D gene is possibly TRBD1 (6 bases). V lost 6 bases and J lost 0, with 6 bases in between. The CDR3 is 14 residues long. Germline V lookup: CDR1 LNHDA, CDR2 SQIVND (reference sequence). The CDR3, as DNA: TGTGCCAGTAGGGACAGCTCTGGGGCCAACGTCCTGACTTTC. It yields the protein CASRDSSGANVLTF.

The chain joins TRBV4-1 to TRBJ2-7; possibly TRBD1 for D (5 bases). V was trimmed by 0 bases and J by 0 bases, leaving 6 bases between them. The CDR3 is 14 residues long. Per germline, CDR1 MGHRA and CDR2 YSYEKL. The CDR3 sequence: CASSQDRVSYEQYF. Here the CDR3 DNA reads TGCGCCAGCAGCCAAGACAGGGTCTCCTACGAGCAGTACTTC.

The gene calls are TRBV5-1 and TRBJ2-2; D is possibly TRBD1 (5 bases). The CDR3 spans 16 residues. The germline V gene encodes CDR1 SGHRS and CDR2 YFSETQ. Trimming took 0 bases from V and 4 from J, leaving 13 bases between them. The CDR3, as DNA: TGCGCCAGCAGCTTGGCGCTGGACACTTCCACCGGGGAGCTGTTTTTT. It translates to CASSLALDTSTGELFF. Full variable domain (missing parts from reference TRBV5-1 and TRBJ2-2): KAGVTQTPRYLIKTRGQQVTLSCSPISGHRSVSWYQQTPGQGLQFLFEYFSETQRNKGNFPGRFSGRQFSNSRSEMNVSTLELGDSALYLCASSLALDTSTGELFFGEGSRLTVL.

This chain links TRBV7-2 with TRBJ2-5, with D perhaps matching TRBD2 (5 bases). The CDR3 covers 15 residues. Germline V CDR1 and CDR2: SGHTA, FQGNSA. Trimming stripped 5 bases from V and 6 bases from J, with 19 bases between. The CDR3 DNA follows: TGTGCCAGCAGCGTACGTGTGGGAGATTATAAGACCCAGTACTTC. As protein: CASSVRVGDYKTQYF.

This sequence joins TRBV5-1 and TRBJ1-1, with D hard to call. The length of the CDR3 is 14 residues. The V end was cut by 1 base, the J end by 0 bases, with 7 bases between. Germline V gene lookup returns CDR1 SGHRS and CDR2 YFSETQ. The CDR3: CASSLSVVNTEAFF. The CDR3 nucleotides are TGCGCCAGCAGCTTGTCCGTAGTGAACACTGAAGCTTTCTTT.

The CDR3 spells CASSPSTGRYGYTF. CDR3 nucleotide sequence: TGTGCCAGCAGTCCCTCCACAGGGCGCTATGGCTACACCTTC. This rearrangement joins TRBV27 to TRBJ1-2, with D perhaps TRBD1 (6 bases). V was cut by 5 bases and J by 4 bases, with 14 bases left in between. Looked up from germline, CDR1 is MNHEY and CDR2 is SMNVEV (reference sequence). The CDR3 is 14 residues long.

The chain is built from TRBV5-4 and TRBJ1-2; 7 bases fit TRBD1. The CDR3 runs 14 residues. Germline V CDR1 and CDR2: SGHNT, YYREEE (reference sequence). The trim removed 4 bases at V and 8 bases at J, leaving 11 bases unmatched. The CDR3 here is CASSRVDRAVGYTF. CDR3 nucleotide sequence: TGTGCCAGCAGCCGTGTCGACAGGGCGGTAGGCTACACCTTC.

Here the CDR3 reads CATAAGGNNEQFF. The DNA of the CDR3 is TGTGCCACCGCGGCAGGGGGCAACAATGAGCAGTTCTTC. V gene TRBV15 combines with J gene TRBJ2-1, with 8 nucleotides matching TRBD1. CDR1 is LNHNV, CDR2 YYDKDF, per germline (reference sequence). Trimming at V came to 8 bases and at J to 5 bases, leaving 5 bases not matched to a gene. CDR3 length: 13 residues.

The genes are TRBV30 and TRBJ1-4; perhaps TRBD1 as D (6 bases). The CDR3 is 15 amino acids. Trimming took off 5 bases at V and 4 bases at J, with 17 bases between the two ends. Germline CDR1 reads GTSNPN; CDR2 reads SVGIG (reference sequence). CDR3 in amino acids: CAWATKDSDNEKLFF. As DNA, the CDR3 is TGTGCCTGGGCAACCAAGGACAGCGATAATGAAAAACTGTTTTTT.

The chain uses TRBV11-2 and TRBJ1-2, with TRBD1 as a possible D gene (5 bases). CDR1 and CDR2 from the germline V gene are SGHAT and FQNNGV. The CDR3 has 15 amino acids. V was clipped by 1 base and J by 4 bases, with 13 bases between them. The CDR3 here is CASSLGAGQIYGYTF. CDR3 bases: TGTGCCAGCAGCTTAGGGGCAGGACAAATCTATGGCTACACCTTC.

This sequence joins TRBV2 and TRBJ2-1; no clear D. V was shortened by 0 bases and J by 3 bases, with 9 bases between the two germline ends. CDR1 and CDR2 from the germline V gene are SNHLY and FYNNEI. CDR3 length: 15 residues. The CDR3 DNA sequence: TGTGCCAGCAGTGAAGCCCAAACTCGCTACAATGAGCAGTTCTTC. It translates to CASSEAQTRYNEQFF.

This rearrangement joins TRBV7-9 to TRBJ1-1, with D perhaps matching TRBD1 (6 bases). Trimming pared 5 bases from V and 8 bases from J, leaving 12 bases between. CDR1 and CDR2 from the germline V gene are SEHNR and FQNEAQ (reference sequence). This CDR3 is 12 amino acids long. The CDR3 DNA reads TGTGCCAGCAGCGGGGACGACAGGGAAGCTTTCTTT. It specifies CASSGDDREAFF.

CDR3 amino acids: CASSYRRGFKAEAFF. DNA of the CDR3: TGTGCCAGCAGTTATCGCAGGGGGTTTAAAGCTGAAGCTTTCTTT. V is TRBV27 and J is TRBJ1-1; the match to TRBD1 covers 7 bases. This CDR3 region has 15 residues. Trimming took 4 bases from V and 6 from J; bases not matched to a gene: 11. Germline assignment: CDR1 MNHEY and CDR2 SMNVEV (reference sequence).

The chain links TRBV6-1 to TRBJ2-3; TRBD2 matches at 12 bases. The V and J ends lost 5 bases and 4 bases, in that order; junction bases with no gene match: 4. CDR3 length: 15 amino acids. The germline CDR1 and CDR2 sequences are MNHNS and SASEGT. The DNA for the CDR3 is TGTGCCAGCAGTCTGACTAGCGGGAGCGCAGATACGCAGTATTTT. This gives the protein CASSLTSGSADTQYF.

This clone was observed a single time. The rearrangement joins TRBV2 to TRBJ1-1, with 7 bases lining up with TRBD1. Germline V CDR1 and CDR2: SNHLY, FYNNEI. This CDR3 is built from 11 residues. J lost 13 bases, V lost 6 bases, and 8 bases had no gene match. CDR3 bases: TGTGCCAGCAGGCTTACAGGGGATAGTTTCTTT. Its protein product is CASRLTGDSFF.

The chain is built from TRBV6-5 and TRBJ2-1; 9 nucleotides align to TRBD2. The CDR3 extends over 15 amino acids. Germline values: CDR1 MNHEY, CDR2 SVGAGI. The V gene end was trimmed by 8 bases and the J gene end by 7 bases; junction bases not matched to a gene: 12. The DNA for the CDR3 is TGTGCCAGCGGAAGCGGGAGGCAAGCGGGGAATGAGCAGTTCTTC. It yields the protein CASGSGRQAGNEQFF.

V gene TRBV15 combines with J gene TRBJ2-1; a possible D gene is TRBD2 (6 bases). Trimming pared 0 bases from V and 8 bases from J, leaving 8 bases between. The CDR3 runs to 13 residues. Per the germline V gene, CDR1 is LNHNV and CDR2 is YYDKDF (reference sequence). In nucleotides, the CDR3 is TGTGCCACCAGCAGAGATAGCGGCGATGAGCAGTTCTTC. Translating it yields CATSRDSGDEQFF.

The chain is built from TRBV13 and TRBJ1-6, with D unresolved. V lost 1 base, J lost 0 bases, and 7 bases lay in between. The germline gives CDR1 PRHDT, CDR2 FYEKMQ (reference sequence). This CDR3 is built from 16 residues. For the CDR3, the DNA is TGTGCCAGCAGCTTAGCCGGGAGCTCCTATAATTCACCCCTCCACTTT. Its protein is CASSLAGSSYNSPLHF. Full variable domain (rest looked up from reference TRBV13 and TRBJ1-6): AAGVIQSPRHLIKEKRETATLKCYPIPRHDTVYWYQQGPGQDPQFLISFYEKMQSDKGSIPDRFSAQQFSDYHSELNMSSLELGDSALYFCASSLAGSSYNSPLHFGNGTRLTVT.